This TCR beta chain was captured by sequencing in a study of blood T cell repertoires in COVID-19. Study at large: Specimens from acute and convalescent COVID-19 originated in the United States, Italy and Spain.

Per the original methods: Amplification with reference gene primers provided the estimates of nucleated cell counts. Method: immunoSEQ multiplex PCR; TCRdb's copy keeps in-frame clones and lacks some. The V and J calls and clone size come from that table; D and trimming were worked out from the DNA. This sample has a few hundred thousand clones; 89% occur once, and the top ten carry 0.95% to 1.5%. The CDR3 is 15 residues long. V lost 2 bases, J lost 3 bases, and 4 bases stayed unmatched. Germline CDR1 MNHEY, CDR2 SMNVEV (reference sequence). The chain joins TRBV27 to TRBJ2-7; 10 bases map to TRBD2. This clonotype was sampled from a man aged 40-50 years with acute or convalescent COVID-19. Sequenced sample: peripheral blood. In DNA, the CDR3 is TGTGCCAGCAGTTTAAGGACTAGCGGCAACTACGAGCAGTACTTC. This gives the protein CASSLRTSGNYEQYF.